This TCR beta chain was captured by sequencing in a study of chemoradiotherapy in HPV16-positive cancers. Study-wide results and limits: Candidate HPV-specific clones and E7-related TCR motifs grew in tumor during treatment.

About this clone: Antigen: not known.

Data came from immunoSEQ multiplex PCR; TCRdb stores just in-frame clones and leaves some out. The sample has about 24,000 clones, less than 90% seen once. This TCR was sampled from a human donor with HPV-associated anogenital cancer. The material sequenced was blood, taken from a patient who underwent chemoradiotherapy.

CDR3 bases: TGTGCCAGCCTCATAAAGGAGGGGGCGCGAGGAAACACCATATATTTT. Translation gives CASLIKEGARGNTIYF. V usage is TRBV6-4 and J usage is TRBJ1-3; 7 nucleotides match TRBD1. Looked up from germline, CDR1 is MRHNA and CDR2 is SNTAGT. The CDR3 has 16 amino acids. With V trimmed by 8 bases and J by 4 bases, 14 bases remained unmatched.